This passage covers 10 T cell receptor beta chains from one sample sequenced in a study of T cells after yellow fever vaccination. From the 5' RACE reads, TCRdb called clonotypes with MiXCR, one entry per CDR3 protein. The data hold 300,000 to 350,000 distinct CDR3 sequences, with 8% to 9.5% observed a single time. This sample comprised PBMCs, obtained more than 35 days after the first yellow fever vaccination. All receptors come from a man aged 18 to 29 who received the YFV17D yellow fever vaccine.

This clonotype was counted at least ten times. The J gene is TRBJ2-5, the V gene TRBV18; 7 bases are a match to TRBD1. This CDR3 region has 15 residues. Germline V gives CDR1 KGHSH, CDR2 LQKENI. With 2 bases clipped from V and 7 bases from J, the junction kept 10 bases outside the gene matches. In DNA, the CDR3 is TGTGCCAGCTCACCATCCGGACAGGTTTATGGGACCCAGTACTTC. Residues: CASSPSGQVYGTQYF.

V and J are TRBV6-1 and TRBJ2-5, with 7 bases matching TRBD1. This CDR3 is built from 13 residues. After removal of 7 bases from V and 2 bases from J, the junction contained 4 bases not matched to a gene. The germline V gene encodes CDR1 MNHNS and CDR2 SASEGT. CDR3 coding DNA: TGTGCCAGCAACCAGGGACAGCAAGAGACCCAGTACTTC. It specifies CASNQGQQETQYF.

This clonotype was seen repeatedly, ten times or more. V is TRBV9 and J is TRBJ2-7; 10 bases line up with TRBD1. The CDR3 is 14 residues long. The junction had 3 bases not matched to a gene; V was cut back by 4 bases and J by 2 bases. The germline V gene has CDR1 SGDLS and CDR2 YYNGEE. CDR3 region: CASSRGTGAYEQYF. In nucleotides, the CDR3 is TGTGCCAGCAGCAGAGGGACAGGGGCCTACGAGCAGTACTTC.

The chain recombines TRBV2 with TRBJ1-2, with D possibly TRBD1 on 5 matching bases. Trimming cost V 0 bases and J 3 bases, with 11 bases left between them. Germline-derived CDR1 and CDR2 are SNHLY and FYNNEI. This CDR3 has 15 amino acids. This chain's CDR3 is CASSEAGRGDYGYTF. In DNA, the CDR3 is TGTGCCAGCAGTGAAGCAGGGAGAGGGGACTATGGCTACACCTTC.

A few counts support this clonotype. This chain connects TRBV4-2 to TRBJ2-1; D is perhaps TRBD2 (5 bases). Germline lookup yields CDR1 LGHNA and CDR2 YNFKEQ. The CDR3 extends over 13 amino acids. Trimming stripped 1 base from V and 9 bases from J, with 10 bases between. CDR3 nucleotide sequence: TGTGCCAGCAGCCAAGTGGAGGCGCGTGAGCAGTTCTTC. Its translation: CASSQVEAREQFF.

This chain links TRBV5-6 with TRBJ1-6; D remains ambiguous. Trimming shortened V by 0 bases and J by 0 bases, and 10 bases separated the two germline ends. Germline CDR1 SGHDT, CDR2 YYEEEE. This CDR3 region has 17 residues. The CDR3 region is CASSLDRASSYNSPLHF. The CDR3 nucleotides are TGTGCCAGCAGCTTGGATCGGGCTAGCTCCTATAATTCACCCCTCCACTTT.

The chain combines TRBV7-2 with TRBJ2-5, with unresolved D. Germline CDR1 is SGHTA and CDR2 is FQGNSA. The CDR3 has 13 amino acids. The germline V and J ends were trimmed by 3 bases and 7 bases, with 12 bases remaining between them. Here the CDR3 reads CASSFPGLGTQYF. Here the CDR3 DNA reads TGTGCCAGCAGCTTCCCAGGCCTGGGGACCCAGTACTTC.

This clonotype turned up a few times. The chain has TRBV6-5 and TRBJ2-1, with TRBD1 matching over 12 bases. Trimming cost V 2 bases and J 6 bases; bases outside gene matches: 11. Germline CDR1 reads MNHEY; CDR2 reads SVGAGI. The CDR3 has 18 amino acids. The CDR3 is CASSYQASGTGGFNEQFF. CDR3 in DNA: TGTGCCAGCAGTTACCAAGCTTCCGGGACAGGGGGCTTCAATGAGCAGTTCTTC.

About this clonotype: Germline is not matched at one junction end, which may reflect a read error. The chain has TRBV28 and TRBJ2-1; TRBD2 is a possible D gene (7 bases). Per germline, CDR1 MDHEN and CDR2 SYDVKM. This CDR3 is built from 15 residues. CDR3 DNA sequence: TGTGCCAGCAGCTTAGGGGGGGTATCCTCCAATGAGCAGTTCTTC. Translated: CASSLGGVSSNEQFF.

This clonotype was observed a few times. Here the CDR3 DNA reads TGCAGTGCTAGAGACCCGGGACTAGCGATACCTCACGGGTTCTTC. Translation: CSARDPGLAIPHGFF. The rearrangement links TRBV20-1 to TRBJ2-1; 10 bases match TRBD2. Germline-derived CDR1 and CDR2 are DFQATT and SNEGSKA (reference sequence). The ends lost 0 bases at V and 15 bases at J; junction bases unmatched: 14. The length of the CDR3 is 15 residues.